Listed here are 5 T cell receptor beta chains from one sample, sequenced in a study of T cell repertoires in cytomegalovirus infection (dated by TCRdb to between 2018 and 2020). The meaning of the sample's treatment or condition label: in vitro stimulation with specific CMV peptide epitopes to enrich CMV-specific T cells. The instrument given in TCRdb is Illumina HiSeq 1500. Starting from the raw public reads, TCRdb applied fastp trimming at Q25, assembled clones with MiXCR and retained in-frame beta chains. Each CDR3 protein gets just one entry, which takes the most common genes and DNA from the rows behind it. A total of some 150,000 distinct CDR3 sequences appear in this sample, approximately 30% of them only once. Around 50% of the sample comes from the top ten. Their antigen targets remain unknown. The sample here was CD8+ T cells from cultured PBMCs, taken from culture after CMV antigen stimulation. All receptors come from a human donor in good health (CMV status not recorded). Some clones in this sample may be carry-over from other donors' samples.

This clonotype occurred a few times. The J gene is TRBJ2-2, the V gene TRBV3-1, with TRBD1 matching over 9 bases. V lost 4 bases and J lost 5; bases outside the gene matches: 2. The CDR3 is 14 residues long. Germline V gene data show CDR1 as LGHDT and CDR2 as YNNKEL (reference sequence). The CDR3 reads CASSPTGGTGELFF. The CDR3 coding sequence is TGTGCCAGCAGCCCGACAGGGGGGACCGGGGAGCTGTTTTTT.

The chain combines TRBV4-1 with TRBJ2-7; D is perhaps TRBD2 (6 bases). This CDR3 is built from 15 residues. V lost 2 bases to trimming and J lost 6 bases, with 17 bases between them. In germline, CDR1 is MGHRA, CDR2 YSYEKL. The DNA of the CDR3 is TGCGCCAGCAGCCAAATCACCGGGACTCCGGGCGAGCAGTACTTC. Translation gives CASSQITGTPGEQYF.

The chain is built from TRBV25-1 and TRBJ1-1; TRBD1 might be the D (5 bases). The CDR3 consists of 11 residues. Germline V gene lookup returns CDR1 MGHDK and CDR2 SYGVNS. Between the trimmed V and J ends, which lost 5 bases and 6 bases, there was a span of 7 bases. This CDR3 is CASSPGAEAFF. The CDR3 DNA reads TGTGCCAGCAGTCCGGGGGCTGAAGCTTTCTTT.

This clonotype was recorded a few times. The CDR3 is CASSAGPTYEQYF. For the CDR3, the DNA is TGTGCCAGCAGCGCCGGGCCTACCTACGAGCAGTACTTC. V is TRBV7-9 and J is TRBJ2-7; no firm D call. The CDR3 extends over 13 amino acids. V dropped 5 bases and J dropped 2 bases, with 10 bases sitting between them. Germline assignment: CDR1 SEHNR and CDR2 FQNEAQ (reference sequence).

The CDR3, as DNA: TGCGCCAGCAGCCAGGGACTGGGCACTGAAGCTTTCTTT. It codes for CASSQGLGTEAFF. The chain carries TRBV4-1 and TRBJ1-1; tentative D call: TRBD1 (5 bases). The V end was cut by 3 bases, the J end by 4 bases, with 9 bases between. Germline V gives CDR1 MGHRA, CDR2 YSYEKL. The CDR3 loop spans 13 amino acids.